This is a list of T cell receptor beta chains from one sample in a study of blood T cells in healthy people across ages. Each CDR3 protein is one row after TCRdb ran MiXCR on the 5' RACE reads. In the table there are 800,000 to 950,000 distinct CDR3 sequences, about 27% of which are singletons. This sample also belongs to another study, concerning T cells of mothers and their children.

The specimen was blood. Receptor source: a woman in her 40s in good health. Both conserved end residues are part of each CDR3. The order of the fields is V gene, J gene, CDR3 protein.

v_call: TRBV7-9
j_call: TRBJ2-1
cdr3_aa: CASSSSGTSLEQFF

v_call: TRBV6-6
j_call: TRBJ1-1
cdr3_aa: CASSYSWPGGITEAFF

v_call: TRBV18
j_call: TRBJ2-5
cdr3_aa: CASSPPGKTAGQETQYF

v_call: TRBV19
j_call: TRBJ2-1
cdr3_aa: CASRQGASDNEQFF

v_call: TRBV9
j_call: -
cdr3_aa: CASSVVAGGLLEQYF

v_call: TRBV6-2/TRBV6-3
j_call: TRBJ1-2
cdr3_aa: CASSFPERTDDPQFDGYTF

v_call: TRBV28
j_call: TRBJ1-1
cdr3_aa: CASIEGAHLNTEAFF

v_call: TRBV5-1
j_call: TRBJ2-4
cdr3_aa: CASNQGIGDIQYF

v_call: TRBV20-1
j_call: TRBJ1-5
cdr3_aa: CSASQLGQPQHF

v_call: TRBV5-1
j_call: TRBJ2-7
cdr3_aa: CASSLGRGAIYEQYF

v_call: TRBV6-5
j_call: TRBJ2-3
cdr3_aa: CASSYSMETEGALDTQYF

v_call: TRBV9
j_call: TRBJ1-2
cdr3_aa: CASSGYDRVDGYTF

v_call: TRBV7-6
j_call: TRBJ1-1
cdr3_aa: CASSSPYGAAEAFF

v_call: TRBV29-1
j_call: TRBJ2-5
cdr3_aa: CSVAAGTGGQAQYF

v_call: TRBV7-9
j_call: TRBJ2-7
cdr3_aa: CASTLRGGGKYEQYF

v_call: TRBV2
j_call: TRBJ1-2
cdr3_aa: CASSEALRGSGYTF

v_call: TRBV6-4
j_call: TRBJ2-1
cdr3_aa: CASSEPGALYNEQFF

v_call: TRBV10-3
j_call: TRBJ2-7
cdr3_aa: CAISSFGTSGLEQYF

v_call: TRBV7-2
j_call: TRBJ1-6
cdr3_aa: CASRAQGRNNSPLHF

v_call: TRBV28
j_call: TRBJ1-6
cdr3_aa: CASSSERENSPLHF

v_call: TRBV28
j_call: TRBJ2-2
cdr3_aa: CASSSAGELFF

v_call: TRBV12-3/TRBV12-4
j_call: TRBJ2-5
cdr3_aa: CASTPGGNEQYF

v_call: TRBV7-2
j_call: TRBJ1-1
cdr3_aa: CASSLKARGGEAFF

v_call: TRBV5-1
j_call: TRBJ2-4
cdr3_aa: CASSPGTGRAKNIQYF